Presented here are 15 T cell receptor beta chains from one specimen sequenced in a study of blood T cell repertoires in COVID-19. Repertoires were generated with immunoSEQ multiplex PCR, while TCRdb's copy carries only in-frame clones and drops some. The data hold about 220,000 clones, with 80% observed a single time. Sequenced material: peripheral blood. The receptors shown here come from a human donor in a cohort sampled during active COVID-19.

This clone was seen just once. The genes are TRBV28 and TRBJ2-3, with D perhaps matching TRBD2 (6 bases). CDR1 and CDR2 (germline): MDHEN, SYDVKM. V shed 5 bases and J shed 0 bases, with 9 bases lying between them. This CDR3 comprises 14 residues. CDR3: CASSPGGSTDTQYF. The CDR3 region has the DNA TGTGCCAGCAGTCCTGGGGGGAGCACAGATACGCAGTATTTT.

The chain couples TRBV4-2 to TRBJ1-5; perhaps TRBD1 as D (5 bases). CDR1 LGHNA and CDR2 YNFKEQ come from the germline V gene. V gave up 1 base and J gave up 10 bases, with 23 bases separating them. This CDR3 contains 17 residues. The DNA for the CDR3 is TGTGCCAGCAGCCAAGGGGATCAGGGCGTGCGGGGATCTCCCCAGCATTTT. The encoded protein is CASSQGDQGVRGSPQHF.

The V and J genes are TRBV11-1 and TRBJ2-7; 7 bases are a match to TRBD2. The V segment lost 6 bases and the J segment 5 bases; nucleotides outside the gene matches: 16. The CDR3 runs to 16 residues. CDR1 is SGHAT and CDR2 is FQDESV in the germline V gene (reference sequence). This chain's CDR3 is CASSPRGRLKADEQYF. As DNA, the CDR3 is TGTGCCAGCAGTCCCCGCGGGAGACTCAAGGCGGACGAGCAGTACTTC.

The chain uses TRBV6-2 or TRBV6-3 and TRBJ1-4; perhaps TRBD1 as D (5 bases). The CDR3 spans 14 residues. The germline gives CDR1 MNHEY, CDR2 SVGEGT. V gave up 5 bases and J gave up 3 bases, with 10 bases separating them. CDR3 bases: TGTGCCAGCAGTAACGGGGGATCTAATGAAAAACTGTTTTTT. Protein: CASSNGGSNEKLFF.

The chain employs TRBV15 and TRBJ2-4; tentative D call: TRBD2 (5 bases). The CDR3 contains 20 residues. Germline assignment: CDR1 LNHNV and CDR2 YYDKDF (reference sequence). With 0 bases removed from V and 2 bases from J, the gap between germline ends came to 23 bases. In DNA form, the CDR3 reads TGTGCCACCAGCAGAGAAAGGGCTAGTCCCCTGACGGGAACCAAAAACATTCAGTACTTC. It is translated as CATSRERASPLTGTKNIQYF.

V gene TRBV19 combines with J gene TRBJ1-5, with a weak D call TRBD1 (6 bases). Trimming shortened V by 2 bases and J by 2 bases, and 13 bases separated the two germline ends. Germline lookup yields CDR1 LNHDA and CDR2 SQIVND (reference sequence). CDR3 length: 16 amino acids. For the CDR3, the DNA is TGTGCCAGTAGTATACGGGGGGGCAGGGGCAATCAGCCCCAGCATTTT. It yields the protein CASSIRGGRGNQPQHF.

The chain recombines TRBV7-2 with TRBJ2-1, with a possible D match to TRBD1 (6 bases). Trimming shortened V by 6 bases and J by 6 bases, and 15 bases separated the two germline ends. The CDR3 is 14 amino acids. Germline V gives CDR1 SGHTA, CDR2 FQGNSA. CDR3 in amino acids: CASSFAGDSNEQFF. CDR3 coding DNA: TGTGCCAGCAGTTTTGCAGGGGATTCCAATGAGCAGTTCTTC.

The chain links TRBV15 to TRBJ1-5; D is possibly TRBD1 (5 bases). Deletions cut 2 bases from V and 1 base from J, with 18 bases between. The CDR3 has 18 residues. Germline loops: CDR1 LNHNV, CDR2 YYDKDF (reference sequence). DNA of the CDR3: TGTGCCACCAGCAGATTAAACAACCGACAGTTAAGCAATCAGCCCCAGCATTTT. Its translation: CATSRLNNRQLSNQPQHF.

This clone was seen a few times. This chain links TRBV7-8 with TRBJ2-7; tentatively, D is TRBD2 (7 bases). This CDR3 contains 14 residues. V was pared by 8 bases and J by 2 bases, with 16 bases between. The V gene's germline CDR1 is SGHVS and CDR2 FQNEAQ. CDR3 loop: CASALGGRTYEQYF. As DNA, the CDR3 is TGTGCCAGCGCCCTGGGGGGGCGTACCTACGAGCAGTACTTC.

The chain couples TRBV3-1 (or the pseudogene TRBV3-2) to TRBJ2-7; D perhaps matches TRBD2 (6 bases). V shed 1 base and J shed 3 bases, with 7 bases lying between them. The CDR3 consists of 13 residues. Germline lookup yields CDR1 LGHDT and CDR2 YNNKEL (reference sequence). The CDR3 reads CASSQGRGYEQYF. The DNA for the CDR3 is TGTGCCAGCAGCCAAGGGAGGGGCTACGAGCAGTACTTC.

V gene TRBV19 combines with J gene TRBJ2-1; TRBD2 agrees at 8 bases. Losses at the gene ends were 2 bases for V and 1 base for J; bases not matched to a gene: 10. Germline V CDR1 and CDR2: LNHDA, SQIVND (reference sequence). There are 18 residues in the CDR3. The CDR3 DNA reads as TGTGCCAGTAGTATATCGGGGGGGGCGGGAGCTTCCTACAATGAGCAGTTCTTC. This translates into CASSISGGAGASYNEQFF. Complete variable domain (other parts from reference TRBV19 and TRBJ2-1): DGGITQSPKYLFRKEGQNVTLSCEQNLNHDAMYWYRQDPGQGLRLIYYSQIVNDFQKGDIAEGYSVSREKKESFPLTVTSAQKNPTAFYLCASSISGGAGASYNEQFFGPGTRLTVL.

J is TRBJ2-4 and V is TRBV12-3 or TRBV12-4, with TRBD1 matching over 8 bases. CDR3 length: 13 residues. The V segment lost 8 bases and the J segment 0 bases; nucleotides outside the gene matches: 0. Written as DNA, the CDR3 is TGTGCCAGCGGGACAGGAGCCAAAAACATTCAGTACTTC. Translating it yields CASGTGAKNIQYF.

The chain links TRBV4-1 to TRBJ1-2; 12 positions match TRBD1. J was trimmed by 10 bases and V by 3 bases; bases with no gene match: 15. Per the germline V gene, CDR1 is MGHRA and CDR2 is YSYEKL. The CDR3 runs 17 residues. The CDR3 protein is CASSQRPGTGGLLNYTF. CDR3 sequence (DNA): TGCGCCAGCAGCCAGCGGCCCGGGACAGGGGGCCTGCTGAACTACACCTTC.

The V gene is TRBV27, the J gene TRBJ2-7; D possibly corresponds to TRBD2 (5 bases). V was pared by 5 bases and J by 4 bases, with 21 bases between. The CDR3 totals 16 residues. Per germline, CDR1 MNHEY and CDR2 SMNVEV (reference sequence). The CDR3 reads CASSPQRIPLYYEQYF. The CDR3 region has the DNA TGTGCCAGCAGTCCCCAGCGGATACCCCTTTATTACGAGCAGTACTTC.

The chain recombines TRBV7-2 with TRBJ1-3; 9 bases align to TRBD1. The CDR3 loop spans 14 amino acids. Per germline, CDR1 SGHTA and CDR2 FQGNSA. The trim removed 4 bases at V and 6 bases at J, leaving 4 bases unmatched. This chain's CDR3 is CASSSRTGENTIYF. The CDR3 DNA sequence: TGTGCCAGCAGCTCCAGGACAGGGGAAAACACCATATATTTT. Complete variable domain (other parts from reference TRBV7-2 and TRBJ1-3): GAGVSQSPSNKVTEKGKDVELRCDPISGHTALYWYRQSLGQGLEFLIYFQGNSAPDKSGLPSDRFSAERTGGSVSTLTIQRTQQEDSAVYLCASSSRTGENTIYFGEGSWLTVV.